The 19 T cell receptor beta chains given below trace back to one sample, sequenced in a study of blood T cell repertoires in COVID-19 (TCRdb year 2020). The library was built by means of the immunoSEQ multiplex PCR assay. TCRdb's version of the immuneACCESS table is confined to in-frame rearrangements and falls short of the full clone set. An unresolved V gene accounts for under half of the shortfall where checked; the remainder is of unknown origin. Across this sample there are roughly 230,000 clones, with 85% to 90% seen only once. The top ten clones comprise around 1.9% of the sample. The specimen was peripheral blood. These receptors were taken from an older woman with COVID-19, enrolled during active disease.

The chain joins TRBV10-3 to TRBJ1-1, with D hard to call. V lost 2 bases and J lost 7, with 8 bases in between. The germline V gene has CDR1 ENHRY and CDR2 SYGVKD. CDR3 length: 12 residues. CDR3 in amino acids: CAISEGRSEAFF. In nucleotides, the CDR3 is TGTGCCATCAGTGAGGGGAGAAGTGAAGCTTTCTTT.

Here the CDR3 reads CSVVGSQGSLVDEQYF. CDR3 in DNA: TGCAGCGTTGTAGGCTCACAGGGGAGCCTCGTGGACGAGCAGTACTTC. The chain carries TRBV29-1 and TRBJ2-7, with 7 positions matching TRBD1. The CDR3 has 16 amino acids. Germline lookup yields CDR1 SQVTM and CDR2 ANQGSEA. The V and J ends lost 4 bases and 5 bases, in that order; junction bases with no gene match: 17.

The V and J genes are TRBV19 and TRBJ2-1; possibly TRBD2 for D (6 bases). The CDR3 extends over 13 amino acids. The V gene lost 8 bases and the J gene lost 5 bases, with 13 bases spanning the gap. Per germline, CDR1 LNHDA and CDR2 SQIVND (reference sequence). Here the CDR3 reads CASDGGFNNEQFF. CDR3 DNA sequence: TGTGCCAGTGATGGGGGGTTCAACAATGAGCAGTTCTTC.

This clone was picked up one time. V usage is TRBV7-3 and J usage is TRBJ1-2, with TRBD1 identical over 10 bases. Germline loops: CDR1 SGHTA, CDR2 FQGTGA. The CDR3 is 14 residues long. Germline trimming cut 2 bases from V and 8 bases from J; bases unmatched to any gene: 5. The CDR3 sequence is CASSLPGQGVGYTF. The CDR3 region has the DNA TGTGCCAGCAGCTTACCAGGACAGGGGGTGGGCTACACCTTC.

The chain links TRBV4-3 to TRBJ2-1; a weak D match, TRBD1 (6 bases). V lost 0 bases and J lost 2, with 8 bases in between. This CDR3 has 15 residues. Germline V gene data show CDR1 as LGHNA and CDR2 as YSLEER. The CDR3 nucleotides read TGCGCCAGCAGCCAAGAGACAGGAGCCTACAATGAGCAGTTCTTC. It codes for CASSQETGAYNEQFF.

This clone was recorded once. The V gene is TRBV18, the J gene TRBJ1-2; D is possibly TRBD1 (5 bases). Trimming pared 5 bases from V and 3 bases from J, leaving 10 bases between. Germline-derived CDR1 and CDR2 are KGHSH and LQKENI. The CDR3 has 13 amino acids. The CDR3: CASSVRADYGYTF. As DNA, the CDR3 is TGTGCCAGCTCAGTCAGGGCCGACTATGGCTACACCTTC. Based on the CDR3 plus reference TRBV18 and TRBJ1-2, the full variable domain is NAGVMQNPRHLVRRRGQEARLRCSPMKGHSHVYWYRQLPEEGLKFMVYLQKENIIDESGMPKERFSAEFPKEGPSILRIQQVVRGDSAAYFCASSVRADYGYTFGSGTRLTVV.

The chain combines TRBV4-1 with TRBJ1-6, with D unclear. Germline CDR1 is MGHRA and CDR2 is YSYEKL. The CDR3 loop spans 14 amino acids. Between the trimmed V and J ends, which lost 7 bases and 7 bases, there was a span of 14 bases. In nucleotides, the CDR3 is TGCGCCAGCACGGCAGGCCCCAGGAATTCACCCCTCCACTTT. Protein product: CASTAGPRNSPLHF.

In this sample, this clone turned up once. This sequence joins TRBV19 and TRBJ1-2, with 7 bases aligning to TRBD1. Germline-derived CDR1 and CDR2 are LNHDA and SQIVND (reference sequence). V dropped 10 bases and J dropped 3; count of bases not matched to a gene: 8. The CDR3 is 13 amino acids. CDR3 loop: CATNRGLDYGYTF. The CDR3 DNA is TGTGCCACCAACAGGGGTCTGGACTATGGCTACACCTTC.

The V call is TRBV4-3, the J call TRBJ1-3; 9 bases map to TRBD1. Germline CDR1 LGHNA, CDR2 YSLEER. Trimming took 1 base from V and 0 from J; bases not matched to a gene: 10. The CDR3 loop spans 19 amino acids. In DNA form, the CDR3 reads TGCGCCAGCAGCCAAGTTGGGGACAGGGCCACCTACTCTGGAAACACCATATATTTT. Residues: CASSQVGDRATYSGNTIYF.

The V gene is TRBV11-2, the J gene TRBJ2-5, with 10 nucleotides matching TRBD1. After removal of 4 bases from V and 4 bases from J, the junction contained 6 bases not matched to a gene. CDR1 is SGHAT, CDR2 FQNNGV, per germline. The CDR3 covers 15 residues. CDR3 nucleotide sequence: TGTGCCAGCAGCTGGGGACAGGGGAGCGGAGAGACCCAGTACTTC. Residues: CASSWGQGSGETQYF.

This chain uses TRBV27 with TRBJ1-2; TRBD1 is a possible D gene (6 bases). Germline CDR1 MNHEY, CDR2 SMNVEV (reference sequence). V was cut by 6 bases and J by 3 bases, with 14 bases left in between. The CDR3 sequence is 14 residues long. The CDR3 region has the DNA TGTGCCAGCAGCCCCGGGACACAATACTATGGCTACACCTTC. Protein sequence: CASSPGTQYYGYTF.

This chain links TRBV5-5 with TRBJ1-4; a weak D match, TRBD1 (5 bases). With 4 bases removed from V and 0 bases from J, the gap between germline ends came to 16 bases. The CDR3 is 17 amino acids. Germline CDR1 reads SGHKS; CDR2 reads YYEKEE (reference sequence). CDR3 sequence reads: CASSVEEGIPTNEKLFF. DNA of the CDR3: TGTGCCAGCAGCGTTGAGGAGGGGATCCCAACTAATGAAAAACTGTTTTTT.

This clone was observed once. CDR3 nucleotides: TGCAGTGCTAGTCTCCTTAATGAAAAACTGTTTTTT. Protein: CSASLLNEKLFF. The chain uses TRBV20-1 and TRBJ1-4; D remains unclear. Trimming took 3 bases from V and 4 from J, leaving 6 bases between them. CDR3 length: 12 amino acids. Germline V gene sequence: CDR1 DFQATT, CDR2 SNEGSKA (reference sequence).

The chain couples TRBV7-3 to TRBJ2-3, with TRBD2 matching over 10 bases. The length of the CDR3 is 16 residues. V was clipped by 6 bases and J by 4 bases; unmatched bases: 10. Germline V gene sequence: CDR1 SGHTA, CDR2 FQGTGA. The CDR3 spells CASSPRGSGGPDTQYF. CDR3 sequence (DNA): TGTGCCAGCAGTCCCAGGGGTAGCGGGGGGCCAGATACGCAGTATTTT.

J is TRBJ1-2 and V is TRBV7-2; the D gene is possibly TRBD1 (5 bases). V was clipped by 5 bases and J by 4 bases, with 11 bases between them. Germline V lookup: CDR1 SGHTA, CDR2 FQGNSA. The CDR3 spans 13 residues. The CDR3 DNA reads TGTGCCAGCAGCCCTAGGGGTGTCTATGGCTACACCTTC. This translates into CASSPRGVYGYTF.

The chain combines TRBV19 with TRBJ1-5, with 8 positions matching TRBD1. This CDR3 is built from 14 residues. V was clipped by 4 bases and J by 9 bases; unmatched bases: 8. CDR1 LNHDA and CDR2 SQIVND come from the germline V gene (reference sequence). CDR3 sequence: CASSTHRGDPPQHF. CDR3 DNA sequence: TGTGCCAGTAGTACCCACAGGGGGGATCCGCCCCAGCATTTT. Full variable domain (rest looked up from reference TRBV19 and TRBJ1-5): DGGITQSPKYLFRKEGQNVTLSCEQNLNHDAMYWYRQDPGQGLRLIYYSQIVNDFQKGDIAEGYSVSREKKESFPLTVTSAQKNPTAFYLCASSTHRGDPPQHFGDGTRLSIL.

This chain links TRBV4-1 with TRBJ1-2; weak D call: TRBD1 (5 bases). There are 15 residues in the CDR3. Germline V gene lookup returns CDR1 MGHRA and CDR2 YSYEKL. The germline V and J ends were trimmed by 0 bases and 5 bases, with 13 bases remaining between them. The CDR3 here is CASSQDPTATYGYTF. The CDR3 DNA is TGCGCCAGCAGCCAAGACCCGACAGCTACTTATGGCTACACCTTC.

J is TRBJ1-5 and V is TRBV19; a possible D gene is TRBD1 (5 bases). V gave up 8 bases and J gave up 7 bases, with 18 bases separating them. This CDR3 is built from 14 residues. CDR1 is LNHDA, CDR2 SQIVND, per germline (reference sequence). Here the CDR3 DNA reads TGTGCCAGTGGGGCGACAGCCACCGGGCAGCCCCAGCATTTT. This encodes CASGATATGQPQHF.

V is TRBV12-3 or TRBV12-4 and J is TRBJ1-2, with no clear D. The length of the CDR3 is 13 residues. Deletions cut 2 bases from V and 4 bases from J, with 8 bases between. The CDR3 loop is CASSLRPVYGYTF. The CDR3 DNA reads TGTGCCAGCAGTTTACGTCCGGTCTATGGCTACACCTTC.